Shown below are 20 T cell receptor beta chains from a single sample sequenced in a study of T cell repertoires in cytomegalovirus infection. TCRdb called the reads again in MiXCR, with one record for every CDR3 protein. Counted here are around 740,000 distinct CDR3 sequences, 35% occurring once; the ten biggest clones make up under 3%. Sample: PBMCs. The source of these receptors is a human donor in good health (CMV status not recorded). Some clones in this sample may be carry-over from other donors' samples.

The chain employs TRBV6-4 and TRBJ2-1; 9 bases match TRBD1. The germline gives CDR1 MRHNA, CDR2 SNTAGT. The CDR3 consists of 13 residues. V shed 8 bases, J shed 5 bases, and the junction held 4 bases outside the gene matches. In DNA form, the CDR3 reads TGTGCCAGCTCGACAGGGGGGGACAATGAGCAGTTCTTC. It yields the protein CASSTGGDNEQFF.

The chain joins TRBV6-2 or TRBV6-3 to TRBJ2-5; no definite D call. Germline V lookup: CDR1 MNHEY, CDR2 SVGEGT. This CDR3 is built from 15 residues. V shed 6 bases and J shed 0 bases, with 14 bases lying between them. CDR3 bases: TGTGCCAGCAGCCGTCTACGACGAGACCAAGAGACCCAGTACTTC. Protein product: CASSRLRRDQETQYF.

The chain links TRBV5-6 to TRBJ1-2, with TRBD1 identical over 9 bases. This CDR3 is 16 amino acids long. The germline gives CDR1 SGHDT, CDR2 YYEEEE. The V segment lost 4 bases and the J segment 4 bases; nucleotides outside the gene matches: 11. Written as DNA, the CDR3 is TGTGCCAGCAGCCCGTACACAGGGGGCTTCGGCTATGGCTACACCTTC. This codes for CASSPYTGGFGYGYTF.

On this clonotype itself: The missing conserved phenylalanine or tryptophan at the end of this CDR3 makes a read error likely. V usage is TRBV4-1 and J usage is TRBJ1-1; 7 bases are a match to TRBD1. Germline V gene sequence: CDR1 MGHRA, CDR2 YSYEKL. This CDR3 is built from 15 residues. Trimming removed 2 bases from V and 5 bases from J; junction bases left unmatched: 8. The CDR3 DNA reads TGCGCCAGCAGCCAAAGAACACAGGGGATGACTGAAGCTTTCTTG. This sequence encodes CASSQRTQGMTEAFL.

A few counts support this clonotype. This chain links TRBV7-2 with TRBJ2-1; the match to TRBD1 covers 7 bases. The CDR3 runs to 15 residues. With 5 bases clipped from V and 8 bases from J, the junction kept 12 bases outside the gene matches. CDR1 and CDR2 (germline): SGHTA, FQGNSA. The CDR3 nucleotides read TGTGCCAGCAGCGCAAGGGACAGCTTCCTCCATGAGCAGTTCTTC. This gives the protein CASSARDSFLHEQFF.

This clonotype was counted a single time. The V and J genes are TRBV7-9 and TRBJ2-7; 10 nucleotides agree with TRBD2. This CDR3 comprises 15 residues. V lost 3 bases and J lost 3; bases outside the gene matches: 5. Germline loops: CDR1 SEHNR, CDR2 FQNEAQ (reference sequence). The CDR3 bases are TGTGCCAGCAGCTTCAAGCGGGAGGGCCACTACGAGCAGTACTTC. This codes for CASSFKREGHYEQYF.

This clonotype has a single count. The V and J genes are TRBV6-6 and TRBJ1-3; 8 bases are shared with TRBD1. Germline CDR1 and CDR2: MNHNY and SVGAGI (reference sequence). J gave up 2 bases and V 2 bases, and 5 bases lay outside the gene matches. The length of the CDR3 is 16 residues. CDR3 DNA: TGTGCCAGCAGTTACCGACTACAGGGGGCTGGAAACACCATATATTTT. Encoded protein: CASSYRLQGAGNTIYF.

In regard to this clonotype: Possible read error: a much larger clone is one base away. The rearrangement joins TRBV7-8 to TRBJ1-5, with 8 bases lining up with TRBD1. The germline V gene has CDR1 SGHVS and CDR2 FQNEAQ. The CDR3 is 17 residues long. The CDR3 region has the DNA TGTGCCAGCAGCTCAACACCAGGACAGGGAAGCAATCAGCCCCCGCATTTT. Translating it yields CASSSTPGQGSNQPPHF.

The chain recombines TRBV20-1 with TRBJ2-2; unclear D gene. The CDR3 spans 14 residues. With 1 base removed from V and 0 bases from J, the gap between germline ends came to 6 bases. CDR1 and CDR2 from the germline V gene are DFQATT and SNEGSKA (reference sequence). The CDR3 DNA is TGCAGTGCTAGAGTTGGCCCGAACACCGGGGAGCTGTTTTTT. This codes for CSARVGPNTGELFF.

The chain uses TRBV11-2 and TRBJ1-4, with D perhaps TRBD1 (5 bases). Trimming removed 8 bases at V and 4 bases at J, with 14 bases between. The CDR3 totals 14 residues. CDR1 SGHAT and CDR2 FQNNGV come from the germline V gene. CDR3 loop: CASGPDSYNEKLFF. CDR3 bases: TGTGCCAGCGGACCAGACAGCTATAATGAAAAACTGTTTTTT.

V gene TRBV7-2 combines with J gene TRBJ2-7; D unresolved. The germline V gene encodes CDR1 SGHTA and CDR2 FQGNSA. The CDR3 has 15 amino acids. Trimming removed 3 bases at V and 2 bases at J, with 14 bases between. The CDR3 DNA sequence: TGTGCCAGCAGCTTTTCGGCAGCCTCCACCTACGAGCAGTACTTC. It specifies CASSFSAASTYEQYF.

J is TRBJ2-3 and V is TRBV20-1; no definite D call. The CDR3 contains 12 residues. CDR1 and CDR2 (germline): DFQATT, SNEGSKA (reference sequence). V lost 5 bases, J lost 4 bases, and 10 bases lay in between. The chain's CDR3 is CSAPSGPDTQYF. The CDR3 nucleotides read TGCAGTGCTCCAAGTGGCCCAGATACGCAGTATTTT.

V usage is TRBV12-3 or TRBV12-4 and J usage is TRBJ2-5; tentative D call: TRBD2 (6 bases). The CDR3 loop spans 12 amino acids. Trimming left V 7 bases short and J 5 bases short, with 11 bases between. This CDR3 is CASTLEGETQYF. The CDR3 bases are TGTGCCAGCACCTTGGAGGGCGAGACCCAGTACTTC.

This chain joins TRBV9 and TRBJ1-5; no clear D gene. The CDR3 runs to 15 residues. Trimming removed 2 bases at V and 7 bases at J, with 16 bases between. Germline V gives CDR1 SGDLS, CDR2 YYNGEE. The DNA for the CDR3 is TGTGCCAGCAGCGTCTCAGAAGGCGTGGGACAGCCCCAGCATTTT. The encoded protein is CASSVSEGVGQPQHF.

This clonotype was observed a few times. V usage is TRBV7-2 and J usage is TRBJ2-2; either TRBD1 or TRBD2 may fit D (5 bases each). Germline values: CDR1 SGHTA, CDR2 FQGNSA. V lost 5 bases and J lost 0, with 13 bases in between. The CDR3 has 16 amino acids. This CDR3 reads CASSPPGRTNTGELFF. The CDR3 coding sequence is TGTGCCAGCAGCCCCCCAGGGAGAACGAACACCGGGGAGCTGTTTTTT.

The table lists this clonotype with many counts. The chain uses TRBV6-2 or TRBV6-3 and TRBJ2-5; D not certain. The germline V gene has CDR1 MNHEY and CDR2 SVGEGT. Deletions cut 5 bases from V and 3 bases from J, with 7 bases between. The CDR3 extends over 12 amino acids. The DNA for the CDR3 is TGTGCCAGCAGTAGTACAGAAGAGACCCAGTACTTC. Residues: CASSSTEETQYF.

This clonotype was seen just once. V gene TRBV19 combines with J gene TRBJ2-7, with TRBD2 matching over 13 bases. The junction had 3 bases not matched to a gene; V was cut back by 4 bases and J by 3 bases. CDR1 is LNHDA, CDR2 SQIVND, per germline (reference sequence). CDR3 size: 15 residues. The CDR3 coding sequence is TGTGCCAGTAGTACGTGGACTAGCGGGAGCTACGAGCAGTACTTC. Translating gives CASSTWTSGSYEQYF.

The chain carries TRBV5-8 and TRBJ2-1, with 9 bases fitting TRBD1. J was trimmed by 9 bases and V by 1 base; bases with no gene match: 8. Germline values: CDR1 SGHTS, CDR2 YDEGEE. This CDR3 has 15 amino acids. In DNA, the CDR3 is TGTGCCAGCAGCTTGACGGGACAGGGACTTAGTGAGCAGTTCTTC. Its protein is CASSLTGQGLSEQFF.

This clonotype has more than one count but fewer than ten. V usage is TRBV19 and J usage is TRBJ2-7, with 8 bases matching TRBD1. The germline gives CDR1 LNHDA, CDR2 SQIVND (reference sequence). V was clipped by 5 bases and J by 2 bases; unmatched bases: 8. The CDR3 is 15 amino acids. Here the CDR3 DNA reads TGTGCCAGTAGTGTAACAGGGGGGAGGCCCTACGAGCAGTACTTC. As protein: CASSVTGGRPYEQYF.

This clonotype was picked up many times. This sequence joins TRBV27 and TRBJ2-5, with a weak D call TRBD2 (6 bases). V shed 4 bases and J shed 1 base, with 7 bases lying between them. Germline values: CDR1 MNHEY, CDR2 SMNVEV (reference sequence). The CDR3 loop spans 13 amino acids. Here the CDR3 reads CASSSGVQETQYF. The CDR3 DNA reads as TGTGCCAGCAGTTCGGGAGTCCAAGAGACCCAGTACTTC.